This T cell receptor beta chain was identified in a study of cytomegalovirus exposure and HLA in healthy donors. It was with 60 Vbeta and 13 Jbeta primers that the PCR ran. Sequenced by immunoSEQ multiplex PCR; TCRdb stores in-frame clones only, minus some. Here the sample spans 140,000 to 150,000 clones, around 72% being singletons. Germline CDR1 and CDR2: MGHRA and YSYEKL. The V and J ends lost 0 bases and 6 bases, in that order; junction bases with no gene match: 8. The CDR3 extends over 15 amino acids. The TCR comes from a man between 40 and 49 years old in good health and CMV-seronegative. The sample comprised PBMCs. The chain recombines TRBV4-1 with TRBJ2-7, with 7 positions matching TRBD2. The CDR3 protein is CASSQEEAGLIEQYF. Here the CDR3 DNA reads TGCGCCAGCAGCCAAGAGGAAGCGGGGCTCATCGAGCAGTACTTC.